This T cell receptor (beta chain) derives from a study of T cell responses to AZD1222 COVID-19 vaccine. About the research overall: Second-dose timings of about 4 or about 12 weeks were pooled. Overall study findings and caveats: Spike-specific TCR depth and breadth grew after two AZD1222 doses. Most donors were white British and more were female, and clonal diversity was possibly underestimated. Vaccine-related CD4 TCRs covered spike, predominating at 160-218 and 743-854.

About this clone itself: Its antigen is undetermined.

TCRdb's table, derived via immunoSEQ multiplex PCR, lists solely in-frame clones and lacks some. Among 89,000 or so clones, 65% to 90% were seen once, and the ten largest hold under 9%. Germline CDR1 is KGHSH and CDR2 is LQKENI. The CDR3 consists of 14 residues. The V end was cut by 4 bases, the J end by 3 bases, with 12 bases between. The chain is built from TRBV18 and TRBJ1-1; possibly TRBD1 for D (5 bases). This clonotype originated in an adult in good health. Sequencing was performed on peripheral blood, taken on day 0 of AZD1222 vaccination. CDR3 in amino acids: CASSLPGIDTEAFF. CDR3 in DNA: TGTGCCAGCTCACTTCCAGGGATAGACACTGAAGCTTTCTTT. The whole variable domain, filled in from reference TRBV18 and TRBJ1-1, reads NAGVMQNPRHLVRRRGQEARLRCSPMKGHSHVYWYRQLPEEGLKFMVYLQKENIIDESGMPKERFSAEFPKEGPSILRIQQVVRGDSAAYFCASSLPGIDTEAFFGQGTRLTVV.